These 22 T cell receptor beta chains were sequenced from one sample in a study of T cells after yellow fever vaccination. TCRdb processed the 5' RACE reads anew with MiXCR; each CDR3 protein has one entry. The sample includes some 320,000 distinct CDR3 sequences, approximately 4% of them seen just once. Source: PBMCs, taken 15 days after the yellow fever booster vaccination. These receptors originate from a man aged 18 to 29 who received the YFV17D yellow fever vaccine.

The rearrangement links TRBV4-1 to TRBJ2-7; D not certain. V lost 4 bases and J 2 bases, leaving 12 bases between the germline ends. The CDR3 consists of 14 residues. The germline CDR1 and CDR2 sequences are MGHRA and YSYEKL. The CDR3 bases are TGCGCCAGCAGCCTAAGGTGGGGAACCTACGAGCAGTACTTC. The encoded protein is CASSLRWGTYEQYF.

This clonotype came up many times. The rearrangement links TRBV20-1 to TRBJ1-1; maybe TRBD1 (6 bases). CDR3 length: 13 residues. With 2 bases removed from V and 5 bases from J, the gap between germline ends came to 12 bases. Germline-derived CDR1 and CDR2 are DFQATT and SNEGSKA (reference sequence). In DNA form, the CDR3 reads TGCAGTGCTAGAATAACAGGGCTTACTGAAGCTTTCTTT. The encoded protein is CSARITGLTEAFF.

V is TRBV11-2 and J is TRBJ2-3; D might be TRBD2 (6 bases). The CDR3 sequence is 16 residues long. V dropped 4 bases and J dropped 0 bases, with 14 bases sitting between them. CDR1 SGHAT and CDR2 FQNNGV come from the germline V gene. In DNA form, the CDR3 reads TGTGCCAGCAGCTACGGACTAAGACTTAGCACAGATACGCAGTATTTT. Translation gives CASSYGLRLSTDTQYF.

The V call is TRBV7-9, the J call TRBJ2-3; 9 positions agree with TRBD2. V trimming: 2 bases; J trimming: 3 bases; junction bases outside the gene matches: 6. Looked up from germline, CDR1 is SEHNR and CDR2 is FQNEAQ (reference sequence). The CDR3 runs 16 residues. This CDR3 reads CASSLSIAGVTDTQYF. Written as DNA, the CDR3 is TGTGCCAGCAGCTTATCGATAGCGGGGGTGACAGATACGCAGTATTTT.

This clonotype was counted at least ten times. V gene TRBV28 combines with J gene TRBJ2-7, with D perhaps assigned TRBD1 or TRBD2 (6 bases each). The CDR3 extends over 13 amino acids. In germline, CDR1 is MDHEN, CDR2 SYDVKM. V lost 3 bases to trimming and J lost 6 bases, with 12 bases between them. CDR3 amino acids: CASSFTGRSEQYV. For the CDR3, the DNA is TGTGCCAGCAGTTTCACAGGGAGGTCCGAGCAGTACGTC.

This clonotype was recorded at least ten times. The chain employs TRBV20-1 and TRBJ2-3; TRBD2 might be the D (5 bases). This CDR3 has 15 residues. Trimming pared 0 bases from V and 1 base from J, leaving 11 bases between. Germline values: CDR1 DFQATT, CDR2 SNEGSKA (reference sequence). The CDR3 reads CSARDQISGTDTQYF. DNA for the CDR3: TGCAGTGCTAGAGATCAGATTAGCGGCACAGATACGCAGTATTTT.

This clonotype was seen repeatedly, ten times or more. J is TRBJ2-3 and V is TRBV5-1; 10 bases are a match to TRBD2. After removal of 0 bases from V and 2 bases from J, the junction contained 3 bases not matched to a gene. The CDR3 covers 16 residues. The germline V gene encodes CDR1 SGHRS and CDR2 YFSETQ. The chain's CDR3 is CASSLDGTSDTDTQYF. The CDR3 coding sequence is TGCGCCAGCAGCTTGGATGGGACTAGCGACACAGATACGCAGTATTTT.

This clonotype occurred a few times. V and J are TRBV3-1 and TRBJ2-2, with unresolved D. CDR3 length: 15 amino acids. Germline CDR1 and CDR2: LGHDT and YNNKEL (reference sequence). Trimming removed 6 bases from V and 7 bases from J, with 18 bases in between. Here the CDR3 reads CASRRDGLLSGELFF. The CDR3 bases are TGTGCCAGCAGAAGAGACGGGCTACTTAGCGGGGAGCTGTTTTTT.

This sequence joins TRBV5-1 and TRBJ2-1, with 10 bases fitting TRBD2. J lost 5 bases, V lost 3 bases, and 5 bases had no gene match. CDR1 is SGHRS and CDR2 is YFSETQ in the germline V gene. The CDR3 is 15 amino acids. The chain's CDR3 is CASSSLAGLNNEQFF. Written as DNA, the CDR3 is TGCGCCAGCAGCTCACTAGCGGGGTTGAACAATGAGCAGTTCTTC.

In its sample, this clonotype was seen many times. The gene calls are TRBV28 and TRBJ2-7; 7 bases fit TRBD2. The CDR3 runs 17 residues. J lost 3 bases, V lost 7 bases, and 18 bases had no gene match. Germline V lookup: CDR1 MDHEN, CDR2 SYDVKM. DNA for the CDR3: TGTGCCAGCAACGCCGGGGGGTGGGCACCGCCATTCTACGAGCAGTACGTC. This encodes CASNAGGWAPPFYEQYV.

This clonotype appeared many times. This rearrangement joins TRBV7-6 to TRBJ2-5; D unclear. The CDR3 totals 16 residues. Looked up from germline, CDR1 is SGHVS and CDR2 is FNYEAQ. V lost 6 bases and J 4 bases, leaving 21 bases between the germline ends. The CDR3 sequence: CASSTNPATLRETQYF. The CDR3 nucleotides are TGTGCCAGCAGTACGAATCCGGCAACCCTCAGAGAGACCCAGTACTTC. Full variable domain (missing parts from reference TRBV7-6 and TRBJ2-5): GAGVSQSPRYKVTKRGQDVALRCDPISGHVSLYWYRQALGQGPEFLTYFNYEAQQDKSGLPNDRFSAERPEGSISTLTIQRTEQRDSAMYRCASSTNPATLRETQYFGPGTRLLVL.

The gene calls are TRBV29-1 and TRBJ2-7, with TRBD2 as a possible D gene (5 bases). Looked up from germline, CDR1 is SQVTM and CDR2 is ANQGSEA. The V end was cut by 1 base, the J end by 3 bases, with 7 bases between. The CDR3 has 12 amino acids. CDR3 nucleotides: TGCAGCGTTGAAGTGGGAGACTACGAGCAGTACTTC. This sequence encodes CSVEVGDYEQYF.

The sample holds many counts of this clonotype. The chain joins TRBV29-1 to TRBJ2-3, with 7 bases fitting TRBD2. CDR1 is SQVTM and CDR2 is ANQGSEA in the germline V gene. The CDR3 runs to 13 residues. V was clipped by 7 bases and J by 2 bases; unmatched bases: 6. The CDR3 reads CSGAGTTTDTQYF. As DNA, the CDR3 is TGCAGCGGCGCCGGGACTACCACAGATACGCAGTATTTT.

The rearrangement links TRBV5-6 to TRBJ2-1, with D tentatively TRBD1 (6 bases). This CDR3 has 15 residues. CDR1 SGHDT and CDR2 YYEEEE come from the germline V gene. Between the trimmed V and J ends, which lost 4 bases and 5 bases, there was a span of 16 bases. The CDR3 sequence is CASSAPHRVHNEQFF. The CDR3 DNA follows: TGTGCCAGCAGCGCCCCCCACAGGGTCCACAATGAGCAGTTCTTC.

This clonotype appeared many times. This chain uses TRBV5-5 with TRBJ2-5; perhaps TRBD1 as D (5 bases). The CDR3 consists of 14 residues. V lost 0 bases and J 4 bases, leaving 10 bases between the germline ends. The germline CDR1 and CDR2 sequences are SGHKS and YYEKEE (reference sequence). The CDR3 bases are TGTGCCAGCAGCTTGGAAGGGGTCGGAGAGACCCAGTACTTC. This gives the protein CASSLEGVGETQYF.

The chain employs TRBV4-2 and TRBJ1-1, with TRBD1 as a possible D gene (5 bases). The V and J ends lost 7 bases and 5 bases respectively, with 17 bases between them. This CDR3 spans 14 amino acids. Germline V lookup: CDR1 LGHNA, CDR2 YNFKEQ. Here the CDR3 reads CASNNGGDGTEAFF. CDR3 in DNA: TGTGCCAGCAACAACGGGGGGGACGGGACTGAAGCTTTCTTT.

This clonotype was recorded many times. This sequence joins TRBV6-5 and TRBJ2-1; D may correspond to TRBD1 or TRBD2 (5 bases each). The V end lost 4 bases, the J end lost 8 bases, and 18 bases lay between the germline ends. CDR1 is MNHEY, CDR2 SVGAGI, per germline. The CDR3 runs 15 residues. The CDR3 nucleotides are TGTGCCAGCAGTTCGAGTGGATTGGGGGACGATGAGCAGTTCTTC. Translated: CASSSSGLGDDEQFF.

This clonotype was observed at least ten times. The gene calls are TRBV20-1 and TRBJ2-3; tentatively, D is TRBD1 (6 bases). The germline V and J ends were trimmed by 3 bases and 7 bases, with 17 bases remaining between them. This CDR3 region has 14 residues. Germline V lookup: CDR1 DFQATT, CDR2 SNEGSKA (reference sequence). For the CDR3, the DNA is TGCAGTGCTAGCGACTACAGGGCGGAAAATACGCAGTATTTT. It yields the protein CSASDYRAENTQYF.

In its sample, this clonotype was seen many times. The V call is TRBV5-1, the J call TRBJ1-2; D unclear. Germline CDR1 SGHRS, CDR2 YFSETQ. Trimming pared 0 bases from V and 9 bases from J, leaving 9 bases between. The CDR3 runs 12 residues. CDR3 amino acids: CASSLDEASYTF. DNA of the CDR3: TGCGCCAGCAGCTTGGACGAGGCTAGCTACACCTTC.

V is TRBV7-9 and J is TRBJ2-5, with D tentatively TRBD2 (5 bases). The CDR3 covers 15 residues. Germline loops: CDR1 SEHNR, CDR2 FQNEAQ (reference sequence). V was shortened by 7 bases and J by 5 bases, with 20 bases between the two germline ends. This chain's CDR3 is CASTLGGRFRETQYF. The CDR3 bases are TGTGCCAGCACCCTAGGAGGCCGTTTTCGGGAGACCCAGTACTTC. The whole variable domain, filled in from reference TRBV7-9 and TRBJ2-5, reads DTGVSQNPRHKITKRGQNVTFRCDPISEHNRLYWYRQTLGQGPEFLTYFQNEAQLEKSRLLSDRFSAERPKGSFSTLEIQRTEQGDSAMYLCASTLGGRFRETQYFGPGTRLLVL.

The table lists this clonotype with many counts. This sequence joins TRBV7-9 and TRBJ2-7; 13 bases map to TRBD2. CDR3 length: 15 amino acids. Germline V lookup: CDR1 SEHNR, CDR2 FQNEAQ (reference sequence). V shed 6 bases, J shed 2 bases, and the junction held 4 bases outside the gene matches. CDR3 sequence reads: CASRTGLAGTYEQYF. CDR3 nucleotide sequence: TGTGCCAGCAGAACGGGACTAGCGGGGACCTACGAGCAGTACTTC. Variable domain in full (rest from reference TRBV7-9 and TRBJ2-7): DTGVSQNPRHKITKRGQNVTFRCDPISEHNRLYWYRQTLGQGPEFLTYFQNEAQLEKSRLLSDRFSAERPKGSFSTLEIQRTEQGDSAMYLCASRTGLAGTYEQYFGPGTRLTVT.

This clonotype came up many times. The chain uses TRBV27 and TRBJ2-3, with 7 bases fitting TRBD1. V gave up 1 base and J gave up 3 bases; unmatched junction bases: 10. The CDR3 contains 17 residues. The germline gives CDR1 MNHEY, CDR2 SMNVEV (reference sequence). CDR3 amino acids: CASSLLCLTGWTDTQYF. Here the CDR3 DNA reads TGTGCCAGCAGTTTATTGTGTTTGACAGGGTGGACAGATACGCAGTATTTT.